This T cell receptor (beta chain) derives from a study of early T cells in non-severe SARS-CoV-2 infection. Trimming shortened V by 3 bases and J by 4 bases, and 7 bases separated the two germline ends. The germline V gene has CDR1 MDHEN and CDR2 SYDVKM. The CDR3 consists of 13 residues. TCRdb itself ran the 5' RACE reads through MiXCR, one entry per CDR3 protein. The table has tens of thousands of distinct CDR3 sequences, about 10% seen once. The J gene is TRBJ2-4, the V gene TRBV28; the D gene is possibly TRBD1 (5 bases). This clonotype was sampled from an adult who was a healthcare worker with PCR-confirmed SARS-CoV-2 infection or an uninfected control (not recorded which). Sequences were derived from whole blood, sampled at baseline. The CDR3 loop reads CASSFRQKNIQYF. The CDR3 DNA follows: TGTGCCAGCAGTTTCCGACAGAAAAACATTCAGTACTTC.